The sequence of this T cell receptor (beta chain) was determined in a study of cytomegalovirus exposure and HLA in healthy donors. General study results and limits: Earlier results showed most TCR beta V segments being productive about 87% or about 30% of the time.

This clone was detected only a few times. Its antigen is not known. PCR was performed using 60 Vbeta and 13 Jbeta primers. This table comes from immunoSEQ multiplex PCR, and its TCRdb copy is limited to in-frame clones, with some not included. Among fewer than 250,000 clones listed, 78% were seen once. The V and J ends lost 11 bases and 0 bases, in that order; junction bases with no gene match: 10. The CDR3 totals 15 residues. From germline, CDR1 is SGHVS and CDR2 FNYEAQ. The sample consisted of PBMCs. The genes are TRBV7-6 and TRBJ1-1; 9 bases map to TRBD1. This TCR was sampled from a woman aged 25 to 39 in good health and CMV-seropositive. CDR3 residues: CALVDRGSMNTEAFF. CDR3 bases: TGTGCCCTGGTGGACAGGGGATCCATGAACACTGAAGCTTTCTTT.